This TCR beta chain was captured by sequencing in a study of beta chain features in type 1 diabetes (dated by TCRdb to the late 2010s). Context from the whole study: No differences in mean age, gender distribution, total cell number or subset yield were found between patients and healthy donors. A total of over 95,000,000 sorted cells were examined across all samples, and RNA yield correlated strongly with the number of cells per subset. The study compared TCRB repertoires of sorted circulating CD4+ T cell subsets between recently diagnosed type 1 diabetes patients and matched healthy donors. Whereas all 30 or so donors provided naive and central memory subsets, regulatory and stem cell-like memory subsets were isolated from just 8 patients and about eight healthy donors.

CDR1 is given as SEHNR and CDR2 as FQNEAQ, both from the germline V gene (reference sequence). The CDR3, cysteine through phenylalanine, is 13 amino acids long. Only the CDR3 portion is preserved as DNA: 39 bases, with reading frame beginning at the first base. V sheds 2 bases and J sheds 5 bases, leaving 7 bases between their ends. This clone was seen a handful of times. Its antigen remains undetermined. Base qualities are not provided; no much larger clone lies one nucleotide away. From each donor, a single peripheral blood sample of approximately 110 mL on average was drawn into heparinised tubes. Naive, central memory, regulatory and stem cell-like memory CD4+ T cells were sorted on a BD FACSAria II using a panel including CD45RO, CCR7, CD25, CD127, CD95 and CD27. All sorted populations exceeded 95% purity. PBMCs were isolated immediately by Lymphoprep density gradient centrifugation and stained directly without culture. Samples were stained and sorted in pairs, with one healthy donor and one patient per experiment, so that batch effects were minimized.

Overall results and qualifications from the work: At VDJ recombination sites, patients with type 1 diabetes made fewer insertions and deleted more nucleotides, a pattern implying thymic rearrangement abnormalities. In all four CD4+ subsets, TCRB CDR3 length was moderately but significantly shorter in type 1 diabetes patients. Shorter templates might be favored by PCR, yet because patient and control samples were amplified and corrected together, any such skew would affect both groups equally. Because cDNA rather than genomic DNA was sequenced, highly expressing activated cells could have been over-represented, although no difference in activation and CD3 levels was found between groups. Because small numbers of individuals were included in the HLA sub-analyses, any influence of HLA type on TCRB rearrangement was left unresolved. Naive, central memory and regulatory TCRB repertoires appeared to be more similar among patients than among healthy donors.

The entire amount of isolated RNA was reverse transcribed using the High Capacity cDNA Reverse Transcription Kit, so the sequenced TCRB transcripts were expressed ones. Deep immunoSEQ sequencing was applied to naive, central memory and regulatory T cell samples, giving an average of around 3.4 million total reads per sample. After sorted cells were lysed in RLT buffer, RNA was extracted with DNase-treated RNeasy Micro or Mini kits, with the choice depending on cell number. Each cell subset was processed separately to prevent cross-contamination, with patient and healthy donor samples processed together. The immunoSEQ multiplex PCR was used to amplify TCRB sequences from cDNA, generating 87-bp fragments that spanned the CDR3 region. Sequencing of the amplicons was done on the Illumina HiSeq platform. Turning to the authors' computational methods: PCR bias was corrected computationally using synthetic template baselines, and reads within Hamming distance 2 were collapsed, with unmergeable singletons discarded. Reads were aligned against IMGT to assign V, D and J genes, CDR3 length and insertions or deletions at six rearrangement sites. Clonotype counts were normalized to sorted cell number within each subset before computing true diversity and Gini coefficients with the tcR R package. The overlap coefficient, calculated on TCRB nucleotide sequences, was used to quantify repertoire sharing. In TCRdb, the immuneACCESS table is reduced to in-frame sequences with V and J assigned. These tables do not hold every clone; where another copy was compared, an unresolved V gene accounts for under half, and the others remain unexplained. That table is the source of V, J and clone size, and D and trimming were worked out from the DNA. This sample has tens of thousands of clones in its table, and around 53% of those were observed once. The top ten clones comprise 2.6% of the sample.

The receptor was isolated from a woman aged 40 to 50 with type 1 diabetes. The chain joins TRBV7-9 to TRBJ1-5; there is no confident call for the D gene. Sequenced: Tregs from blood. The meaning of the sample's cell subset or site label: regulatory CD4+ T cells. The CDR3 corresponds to CASSLTYDQPQHF. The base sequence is TGTGCCAGCAGCTTAACCTACGATCAGCCCCAGCATTTT.